This T cell receptor beta chain appears in the sequencing data of a study of somatic mutations in cytotoxic T cells in rheumatoid arthritis. Study-wide results and caveats: Comparison of CD8+ T-cell clonality between rheumatoid arthritis patients and age-matched healthy controls yielded no significant difference.

This clone was observed a few times. Its matching antigen is unknown. It was blood donors, 55% female and with a median age of 56 years (range about 20-75), who served as healthy controls. Isolation of the CD4+ and CD8+ populations was accomplished via positive magnetic bead selection, with purity assessed by flow cytometry. Assay: immunoSEQ multiplex PCR; the TCRdb copy retains only in-frame clones and omits some. The sample has fewer than 30,000 clones, around 74% seen once. Germline CDR1 reads MNHEY; CDR2 reads SVGAGI. The CDR3 is 14 residues long. Trimming at V came to 5 bases and at J to 4 bases, leaving 5 bases not matched to a gene.

The chain links TRBV6-5 to TRBJ2-7, with TRBD1 matching 10 bases. The clonotype was recovered from a woman aged 18 to 35 in good health. Sequenced material: CD8+ T cells sorted from blood. The CDR3 reads CASSQRTGGYEQYF. The CDR3 nucleotides read TGTGCCAGCAGTCAAAGGACAGGGGGGTACGAGCAGTACTTC.